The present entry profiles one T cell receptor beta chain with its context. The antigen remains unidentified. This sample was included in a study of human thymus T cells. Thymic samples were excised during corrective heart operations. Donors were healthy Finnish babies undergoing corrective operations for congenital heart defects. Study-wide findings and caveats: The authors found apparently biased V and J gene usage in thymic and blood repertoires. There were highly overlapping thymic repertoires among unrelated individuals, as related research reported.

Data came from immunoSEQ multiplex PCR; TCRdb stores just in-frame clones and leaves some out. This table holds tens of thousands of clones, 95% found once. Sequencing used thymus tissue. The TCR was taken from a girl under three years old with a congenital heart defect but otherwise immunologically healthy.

The CDR3 bases are TGTGCCACCAGCAGAGAGTGGTCAGCCCTGGACAGGGGCTCTGGAAACACCATATATTTT. Translating it yields CATSREWSALDRGSGNTIYF. This sequence joins TRBV15 and TRBJ1-3; 9 bases are a match to TRBD1. Germline loops: CDR1 LNHNV, CDR2 YYDKDF (reference sequence). The CDR3 runs 20 residues. V gave up 0 bases and J gave up 0 bases; unmatched junction bases: 12.